Following are 5 T cell receptor beta chains from one sample sequenced in a study of cytomegalovirus exposure and HLA in healthy donors. The PCR was carried out with 60 Vbeta primers and 13 Jbeta primers. The assay was immunoSEQ multiplex PCR, and TCRdb's table has in-frame clones only and misses some. The sample shows 200,000 or so clones, roughly 76% of them seen only once. Sequenced sample: PBMCs. The receptors stem from a woman in her twenties or thirties in good health and CMV-seropositive.

The chain employs TRBV2 and TRBJ1-1, with D maybe TRBD1 (5 bases). This CDR3 comprises 14 residues. CDR1 is SNHLY, CDR2 FYNNEI, per germline. Between the trimmed V and J ends, which lost 6 bases and 2 bases, there was a span of 13 bases. CDR3 loop: CASRSFGANTEAFF. CDR3 sequence (DNA): TGTGCCAGCAGGTCTTTTGGGGCTAACACTGAAGCTTTCTTT. The whole variable domain, filled in from reference TRBV2 and TRBJ1-1, reads EPEVTQTPSHQVTQMGQEVILRCVPISNHLYFYWYRQILGQKVEFLVSFYNNEISEKSEIFDDQFSVERPDGSNFTLKIRSTKLEDSAMYFCASRSFGANTEAFFGQGTRLTVV.

The table lists this clone with a few counts. As DNA, the CDR3 is TGCGCCAGCAGCCAAGGAGCGGGAGTCCCCGGGGAGCTGTTTTTT. It encodes CASSQGAGVPGELFF. The chain carries TRBV4-3 and TRBJ2-2; the match to TRBD2 covers 8 bases. CDR1 is LGHNA, CDR2 YSLEER, per germline. V lost 1 base, J lost 6 bases, and 4 bases stayed unmatched. This CDR3 has 15 amino acids.

The chain carries TRBV7-9 and TRBJ2-2, with TRBD1 identical over 8 bases. The CDR3 has 16 residues. Trimming took 5 bases from V and 0 from J; bases not matched to a gene: 5. Per the germline V gene, CDR1 is SEHNR and CDR2 is FQNEAQ (reference sequence). The CDR3 is CASSAPGQANTGELFF. The CDR3 DNA sequence: TGTGCCAGCAGCGCTCCGGGACAGGCGAACACCGGGGAGCTGTTTTTT.

V usage is TRBV6-4 and J usage is TRBJ2-5; 8 bases are shared with TRBD1. The CDR3 totals 15 residues. V lost 3 bases, J lost 3 bases, and 6 bases stayed unmatched. CDR1 and CDR2 (germline): MRHNA, SNTAGT. CDR3 sequence: CASSEEAGGEETQYF. CDR3 bases: TGTGCCAGCAGTGAAGAGGCAGGGGGCGAAGAGACCCAGTACTTC.

The chain uses TRBV7-6 and TRBJ2-7, with 8 bases that match TRBD1. This CDR3 has 14 residues. Germline loops: CDR1 SGHVS, CDR2 FNYEAQ. The junction had 6 bases not matched to a gene; V was cut back by 5 bases and J by 3 bases. The CDR3 DNA follows: TGTGCCAGCAGCCTAGACAGGGGACGCTACGAGCAGTACTTC. Its protein product is CASSLDRGRYEQYF.